This paragraph reports one TCR beta chain. Per the original data handling: Estimation of nucleated cell counts was performed using reference gene primer amplification. Clones were read by immunoSEQ multiplex PCR, and TCRdb kept only the in-frame ones, dropping some. The DNA was the basis for D and trimming; V, J and clone size are from that table. The sample has over 600,000 clones, 70% to 90% seen once. The source of the sample is a study of blood T cell repertoires in COVID-19. Study details: PBMCs, B-cell-depleted T cells, or T cells were the source of the cDNA or gDNA that made up the material.

The CDR3 runs 16 residues. The V end lost 5 bases, the J end lost 0 bases, and 16 bases lay between the germline ends. CDR1 is LGHDT, CDR2 YNNKEL, per germline (reference sequence). The chain recombines TRBV3-1 (or the pseudogene TRBV3-2) with TRBJ1-1, with D possibly TRBD1 on 5 matching bases. The clonotype comes from a woman aged 18 to 35 with acute or convalescent COVID-19. Sequencing was done on a sample of peripheral blood. CDR3 sequence: CASSSKDIALNTEAFF. For the CDR3, the DNA is TGTGCCAGCAGCTCCAAGGACATCGCCCTGAACACTGAAGCTTTCTTT.